These T cell receptor beta chains were read from a single sample in a study of T cells in Graves' hyperthyroidism and ophthalmopathy. TCRdb analysed the multiplex PCR reads with MiXCR anew, one entry per CDR3 protein. The table includes about 320,000 distinct CDR3 sequences, roughly 17% detected once. The sample was blood. The receptors originated from a man aged 30-40 years with Graves' hyperthyroidism. Each CDR3 is given with its conserved first and last residue. Fields, in order: D gene, clone size, V gene, J gene, CDR3 length, CDR3 protein, CDR3 DNA. A D gene is named only where the DNA matches it firmly. Some rows mark clone size as missing; the rest say once, few, many or name a class of expanded clone.

-	-	TRBV12-3/TRBV12-4	TRBJ2-2	13	CASPAEDTGELFF	TGTGCCAGCCCCGCCGAGGACACCGGGGAGCTGTTTTTT
TRBD2	few	TRBV18	TRBJ2-1	15	CASSPGGNFGNEQFF	TGTGCCAGCTCACCCGGGGGGAACTTTGGCAATGAGCAGTTCTTC
-	few	TRBV19	TRBJ1-1	15	CASSSRGGDFTVAFF	TGTGCCAGTAGTTCCCGGGGAGGGGATTTCACGGTAGCTTTCTTT
-	few	TRBV19	TRBJ1-1	14	CASTRGMDTTEAFF	TGTGCCAGTACGCGGGGTATGGATACGACTGAAGCTTTCTTT
TRBD2	-	TRBV20-1	TRBJ2-2	15	CSATNPTSGDGELFF	TGCAGTGCCACAAATCCCACTAGCGGCGACGGGGAGCTGTTTTTT
-	-	TRBV29-1	TRBJ2-2	13	CSVSDRNTGELFF	TGCAGCGTCTCGGACAGGAACACCGGGGAGCTGTTTTTT
TRBD1	many	TRBV11-2	TRBJ2-1	12	CASPDRALYPFF	TGTGCCAGTCCGGACAGGGCTTTGTACCCGTTCTTC
-	few	TRBV5-4	TRBJ1-2	15	CASSLWGGPGHGYTF	TGTGCCAGCAGCTTGTGGGGGGGGCCAGGTCATGGCTACACCTTC
-	-	TRBV11-1	TRBJ1-1	14	CASSRDTWNTEAFF	TGTGCCAGCAGCCGGGACACTTGGAACACTGAAGCTTTCTTT
TRBD2	few	TRBV7-6	TRBJ2-5	16	CASSLGGGLVQETQYF	TGTGCCAGCAGCCTGGGGGGGGGTCTCGTTCAAGAGACCCAGTACTTC
-	few	TRBV27	TRBJ2-1	17	CASSLNPAGAYYNEQFF	TGTGCCAGCAGTTTAAACCCAGCGGGTGCTTATTACAATGAGCAGTTCTTC
-	-	TRBV6-1	TRBJ1-1	16	CASSPRDRGLNTEAFF	TGTGCCAGCAGCCCCCGGGACCGGGGCTTGAACACTGAAGCTTTCTTT
-	-	TRBV20-1	TRBJ1-3	14	CSARDDFRGNTIYF	TGCAGTGCTAGGGACGACTTTCGTGGAAACACCATATATTTT
-	many	TRBV3-1	TRBJ1-4	13	CASSLAGEEKLFF	TGTGCCAGCAGCCTAGCCGGGGAGGAAAAACTGTTTTTT
-	-	TRBV3-1	TRBJ2-5	15	CASSQKDWYQETQYF	TGTGCCAGCAGCCAGAAGGACTGGTACCAAGAGACCCAGTACTTC
TRBD1	-	TRBV29-1	TRBJ1-4	12	CSVGQGGEKLFF	TGCAGCGTAGGACAGGGCGGTGAAAAACTGTTTTTT
TRBD1	many	TRBV27	TRBJ2-7	16	CASHPPRDSSSYEQYF	TGTGCCAGCCACCCCCCCCGGGACAGTAGCTCCTACGAGCAGTACTTC
TRBD1	few	TRBV13	TRBJ2-1	12	CASSLTGFEQFF	TGTGCCAGCAGCCTGACAGGGTTTGAGCAGTTCTTC
-	-	TRBV18	TRBJ1-3	18	CASSASPSRFGGGNTIYF	TGTGCCAGCTCAGCTTCACCCTCGCGGTTTGGAGGTGGAAACACCATATATTTT
TRBD1	few	TRBV5-6	TRBJ2-3	17	CASSYKQQGLRTDTQYF	TGTGCCAGCAGCTACAAACAACAGGGGTTGCGTACAGATACGCAGTATTTT
-	-	TRBV20-1	TRBJ1-1	15	CSAQVYGFMNTEAFF	TGCAGTGCTCAAGTTTACGGCTTCATGAACACTGAAGCTTTCTTT
-	few	TRBV5-5	TRBJ2-1	13	CASSLVRSNEQFF	TGTGCCAGCAGCTTGGTACGTTCAAATGAGCAGTTCTTC
-	-	TRBV4-1	TRBJ2-1	14	CASSQDQGRNEQFF	TGCGCCAGCAGCCAAGATCAGGGGAGAAATGAGCAGTTCTTC
-	-	TRBV14	TRBJ2-6	18	CASSQDGHSTMGANVLTF	TGTGCCAGCAGCCAAGACGGGCACTCCACCATGGGGGCCAACGTCCTGACTTTC
TRBD1	-	TRBV12-3/TRBV12-4	TRBJ2-1	13	CASGPTGGDEQFF	TGTGCCAGCGGACCGACAGGGGGGGATGAGCAGTTCTTC
-	many	TRBV5-4	TRBJ2-6	15	CASSRVSSGANVLTF	TGTGCCAGCAGCCGAGTCAGCTCTGGGGCCAACGTCCTGACTTTC
-	-	TRBV29-1	TRBJ2-2	13	CSVDRANTGELFF	TGCAGCGTTGACAGGGCGAACACCGGGGAGCTGTTTTTT
-	many	TRBV27	TRBJ2-7	12	CASSSTGDEQYF	TGTGCCAGCAGTTCGACCGGCGACGAGCAGTACTTC
-	-	TRBV20-1	TRBJ2-6	14	CSAPPFSGANVLTF	TGCAGTGCACCCCCCTTCTCTGGGGCCAACGTCCTGACTTTC
-	many	TRBV5-1	TRBJ1-1	13	CASRRERNTEAFF	TGCGCCAGCAGGCGGGAGAGGAACACTGAAGCTTTCTTT
-	-	TRBV27	TRBJ2-7	13	CASSLSSYGEQYF	TGTGCCAGCAGTTTAAGCTCGTATGGCGAGCAGTACTTC
TRBD2	few	TRBV7-2	TRBJ2-1	16	CASSLWGGSERDEQFF	TGTGCCAGCAGCCTTTGGGGGGGAAGTGAGAGAGATGAGCAGTTCTTC
-	-	TRBV28	TRBJ1-1	14	CASSPRALNTEAFF	TGTGCCAGCAGTCCTAGGGCTTTGAACACTGAAGCTTTCTTT
-	few	TRBV5-1	TRBJ1-1	12	CASRGGRTEAFF	TGCGCCAGTCGTGGCGGTAGGACTGAAGCTTTCTTT
TRBD2	-	TRBV6-1	TRBJ2-1	15	CASSNLAGGSHEQFF	TGTGCCAGCAGTAACCTAGCGGGAGGATCTCATGAGCAGTTCTTC
TRBD1	many	TRBV5-6	TRBJ1-4	15	CASSGSEGAMEKLFF	TGTGCCAGCAGCGGTTCCGAGGGGGCGATGGAAAAACTGTTTTTT
-	-	TRBV6-5	TRBJ2-2	14	CASSYLWGPGELFF	TGTGCCAGCAGTTACTTGTGGGGCCCCGGGGAGCTGTTTTTT
-	many	TRBV10-2	TRBJ1-1	14	CASLRREGNTEAFF	TGCGCCAGCCTCCGGCGTGAGGGGAACACTGAAGCTTTCTTT
TRBD2	-	TRBV7-2	TRBJ2-1	15	CASSSGLARNNEQFF	TGTGCCAGCAGCTCGGGACTAGCGCGTAACAATGAGCAGTTCTTC
-	-	TRBV5-1	TRBJ2-2	16	CASSNTPQGNTGELFF	TGCGCCAGCAGCAATACACCACAGGGGAACACCGGGGAGCTGTTTTTT
-	-	TRBV7-2	TRBJ1-3	14	CASSLLISGNTIYF	TGTGCCAGCAGCCTACTGATCTCTGGAAACACCATATATTTT
-	-	TRBV6-5	TRBJ2-5	14	CASRFSGEEETQYF	TGTGCCAGCAGGTTCTCTGGGGAGGAAGAGACCCAGTACTTC
-	many	TRBV2	TRBJ2-1	12	CASRDGYNEQFF	TGTGCCAGCAGGGACGGATACAATGAGCAGTTCTTC
-	many	TRBV3-1	TRBJ2-7	11	CASRVGYEQYF	TGTGCCAGCAGGGTCGGGTACGAGCAGTACTTC
-	many	TRBV3-1	TRBJ1-1	13	CASSLSLNTEAFF	TGTGCCAGCAGCCTCTCATTGAACACTGAAGCTTTCTTT
-	-	TRBV2	TRBJ2-5	13	CASSPLGSETQYF	TGTGCCAGCAGTCCATTAGGTTCAGAGACCCAGTACTTC